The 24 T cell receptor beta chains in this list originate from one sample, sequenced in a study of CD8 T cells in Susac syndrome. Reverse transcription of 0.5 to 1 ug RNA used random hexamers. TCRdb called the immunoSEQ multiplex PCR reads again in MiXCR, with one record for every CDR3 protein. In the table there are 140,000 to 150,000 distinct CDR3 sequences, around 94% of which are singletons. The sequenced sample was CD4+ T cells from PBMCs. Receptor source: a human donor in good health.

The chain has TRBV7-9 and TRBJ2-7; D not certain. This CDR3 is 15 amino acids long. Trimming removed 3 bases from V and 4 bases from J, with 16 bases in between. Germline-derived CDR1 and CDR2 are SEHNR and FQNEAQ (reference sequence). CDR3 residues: CASSFKSGIRYEQYF. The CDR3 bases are TGTGCCAGCAGCTTTAAATCGGGTATCCGGTACGAGCAGTACTTC.

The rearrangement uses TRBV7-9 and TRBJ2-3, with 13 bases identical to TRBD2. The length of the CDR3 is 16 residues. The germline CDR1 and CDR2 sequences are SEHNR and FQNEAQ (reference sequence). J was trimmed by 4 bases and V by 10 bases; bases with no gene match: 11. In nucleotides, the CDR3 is TGTGCCACCAACCATTGGACTAGCGGGAGCTCAGATACGCAGTATTTT. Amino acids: CATNHWTSGSSDTQYF.

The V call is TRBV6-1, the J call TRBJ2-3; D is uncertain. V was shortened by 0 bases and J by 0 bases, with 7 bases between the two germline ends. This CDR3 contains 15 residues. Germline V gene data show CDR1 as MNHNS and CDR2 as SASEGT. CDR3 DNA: TGTGCCAGCAGTGAAGCGCCAGCTAGCACAGATACGCAGTATTTT. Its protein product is CASSEAPASTDTQYF.

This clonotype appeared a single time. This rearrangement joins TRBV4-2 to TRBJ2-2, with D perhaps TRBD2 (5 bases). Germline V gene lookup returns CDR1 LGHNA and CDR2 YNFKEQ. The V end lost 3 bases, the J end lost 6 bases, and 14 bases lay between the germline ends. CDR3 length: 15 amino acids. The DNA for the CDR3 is TGTGCCAGCAGCCAGGCCCGGAGCGGAGCCGGGGAGCTGTTTTTT. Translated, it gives CASSQARSGAGELFF.

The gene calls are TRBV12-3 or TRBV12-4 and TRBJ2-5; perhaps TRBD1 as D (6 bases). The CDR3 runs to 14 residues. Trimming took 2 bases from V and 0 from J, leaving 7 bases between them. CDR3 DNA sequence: TGTGCCAGCAGTTTACAGGGGAACCAAGAGACCCAGTACTTC. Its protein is CASSLQGNQETQYF.

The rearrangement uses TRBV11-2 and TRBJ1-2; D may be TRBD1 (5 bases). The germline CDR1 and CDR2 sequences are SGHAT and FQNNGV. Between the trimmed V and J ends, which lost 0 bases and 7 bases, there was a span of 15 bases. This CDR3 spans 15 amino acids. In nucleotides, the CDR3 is TGTGCCAGCAGCTTAGATCTGGGCAGGGCCTCTGGCTACACCTTC. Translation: CASSLDLGRASGYTF.

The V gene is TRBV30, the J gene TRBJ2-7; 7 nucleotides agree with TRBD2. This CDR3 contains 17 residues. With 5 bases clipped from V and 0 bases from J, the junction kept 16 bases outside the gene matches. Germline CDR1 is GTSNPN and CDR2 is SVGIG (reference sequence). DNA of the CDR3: TGTGCCTGGGGGGGGGATCTCTTTAGCGGAATCTCCTACGAGCAGTACTTC. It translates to CAWGGDLFSGISYEQYF.

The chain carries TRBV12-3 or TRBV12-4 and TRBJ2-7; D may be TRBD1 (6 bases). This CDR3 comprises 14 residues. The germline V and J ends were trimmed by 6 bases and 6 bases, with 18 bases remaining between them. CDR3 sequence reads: CASRPRTAPGEQYF. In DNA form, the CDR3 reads TGTGCCAGCAGACCGAGGACAGCCCCGGGCGAGCAGTACTTC.

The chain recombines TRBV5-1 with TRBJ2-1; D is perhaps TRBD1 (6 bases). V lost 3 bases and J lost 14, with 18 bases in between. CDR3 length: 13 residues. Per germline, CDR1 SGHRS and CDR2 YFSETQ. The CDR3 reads CASSYLTGQPEFF. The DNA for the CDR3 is TGCGCCAGCAGCTACCTGACAGGCCAGCCGGAGTTCTTC.

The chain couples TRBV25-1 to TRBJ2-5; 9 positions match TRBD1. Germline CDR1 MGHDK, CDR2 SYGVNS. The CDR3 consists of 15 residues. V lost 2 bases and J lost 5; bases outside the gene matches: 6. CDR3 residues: CASSEPLDRGETQYF. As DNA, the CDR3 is TGTGCCAGCAGTGAACCCCTGGACAGGGGTGAGACCCAGTACTTC.

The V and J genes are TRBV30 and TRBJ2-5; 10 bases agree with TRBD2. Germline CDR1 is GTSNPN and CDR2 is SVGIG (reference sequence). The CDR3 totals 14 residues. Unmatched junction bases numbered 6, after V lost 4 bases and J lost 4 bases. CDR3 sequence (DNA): TGTGCCTGGACCCTAGCGGGAGTGTTAGAGACCCAGTACTTC. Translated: CAWTLAGVLETQYF. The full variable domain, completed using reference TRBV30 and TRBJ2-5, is SQTIHQWPATLVQPVGSPLSLECTVEGTSNPNLYWYRQAAGRGLQLLFYSVGIGQISSEVPQNLSASRPQDRQFILSSKKLLLSDSGFYLCAWTLAGVLETQYFGPGTRLLVL.

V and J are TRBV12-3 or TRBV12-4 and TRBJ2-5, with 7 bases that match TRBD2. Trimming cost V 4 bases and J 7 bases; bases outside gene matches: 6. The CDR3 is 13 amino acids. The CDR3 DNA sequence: TGTGCCAGCAGTTCCACTAGCGATGGGACCCAGTACTTC. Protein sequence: CASSSTSDGTQYF.

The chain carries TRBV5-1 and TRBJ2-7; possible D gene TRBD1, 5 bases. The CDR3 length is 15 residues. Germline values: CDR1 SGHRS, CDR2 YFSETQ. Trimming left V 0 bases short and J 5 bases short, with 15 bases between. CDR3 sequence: CASSLGAGKGNEQYF. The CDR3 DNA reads TGCGCCAGCAGCTTGGGGGCAGGGAAGGGAAACGAGCAGTACTTC.

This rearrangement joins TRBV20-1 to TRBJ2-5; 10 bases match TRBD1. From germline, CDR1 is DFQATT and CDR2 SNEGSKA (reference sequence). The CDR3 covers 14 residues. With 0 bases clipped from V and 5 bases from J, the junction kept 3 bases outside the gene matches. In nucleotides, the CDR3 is TGCAGTGCTAGAGAGGACAGGGGGATGGAGACCCAGTACTTC. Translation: CSAREDRGMETQYF.

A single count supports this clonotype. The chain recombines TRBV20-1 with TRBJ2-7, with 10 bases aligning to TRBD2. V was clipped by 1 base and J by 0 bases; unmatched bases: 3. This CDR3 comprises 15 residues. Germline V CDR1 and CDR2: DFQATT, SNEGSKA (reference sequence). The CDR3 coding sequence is TGCAGTGCTAGAGCTACTAGCGGGAACTCCTACGAGCAGTACTTC. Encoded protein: CSARATSGNSYEQYF.

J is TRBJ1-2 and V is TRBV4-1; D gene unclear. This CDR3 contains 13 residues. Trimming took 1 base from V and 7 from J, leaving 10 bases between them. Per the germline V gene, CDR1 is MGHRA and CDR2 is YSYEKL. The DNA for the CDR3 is TGCGCCAGCAGCCAAGTGGGCTTGAGTGGCTACACCTTC. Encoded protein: CASSQVGLSGYTF.

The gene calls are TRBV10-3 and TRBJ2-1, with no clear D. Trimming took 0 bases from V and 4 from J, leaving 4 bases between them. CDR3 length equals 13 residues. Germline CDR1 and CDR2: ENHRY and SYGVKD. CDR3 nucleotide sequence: TGTGCCATCAGTGAGTCGGTTTACAATGAGCAGTTCTTC. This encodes CAISESVYNEQFF.

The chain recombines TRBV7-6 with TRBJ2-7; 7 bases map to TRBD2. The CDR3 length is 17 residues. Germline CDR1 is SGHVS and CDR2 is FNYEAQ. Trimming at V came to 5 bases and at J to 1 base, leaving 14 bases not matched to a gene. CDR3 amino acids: CASSPASGRLTSYEQYF. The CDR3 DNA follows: TGTGCCAGCAGCCCAGCCTCCGGGAGGCTTACATCCTACGAGCAGTACTTC.

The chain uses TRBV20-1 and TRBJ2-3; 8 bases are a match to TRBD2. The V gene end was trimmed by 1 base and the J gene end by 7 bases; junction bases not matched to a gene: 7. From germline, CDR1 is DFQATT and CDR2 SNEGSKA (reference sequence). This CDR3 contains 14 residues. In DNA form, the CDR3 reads TGCAGTGCTAGAGTTACGGGAGGGCTTCATACGCAGTATTTT. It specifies CSARVTGGLHTQYF.

CDR3 in amino acids: CATSDLQIGPLRTEAFF. DNA for the CDR3: TGTGCCACCAGTGATTTGCAAATCGGGCCCCTGCGGACTGAAGCTTTCTTT. V and J are TRBV24-1 and TRBJ1-1, with D unclear. Germline V gene lookup returns CDR1 KGHDR and CDR2 SFDVKD. The CDR3 contains 17 residues. Trimming took 0 bases from V and 5 from J, leaving 18 bases between them.

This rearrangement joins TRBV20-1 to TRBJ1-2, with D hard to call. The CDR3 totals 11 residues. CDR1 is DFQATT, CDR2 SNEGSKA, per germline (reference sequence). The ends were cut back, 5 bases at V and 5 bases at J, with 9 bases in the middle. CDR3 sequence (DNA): TGCAGTGCTGCCTCGGGGTATGGCTACACCTTC. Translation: CSAASGYGYTF.

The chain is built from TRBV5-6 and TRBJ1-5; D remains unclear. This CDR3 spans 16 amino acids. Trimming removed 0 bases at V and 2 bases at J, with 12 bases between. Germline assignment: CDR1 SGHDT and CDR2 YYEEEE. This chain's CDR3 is CASSLARGSRNQPQHF. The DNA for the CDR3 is TGTGCCAGCAGCTTGGCCCGGGGATCCCGCAATCAGCCCCAGCATTTT.

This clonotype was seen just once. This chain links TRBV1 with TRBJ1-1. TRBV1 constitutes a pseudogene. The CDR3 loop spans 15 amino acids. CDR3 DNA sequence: TGCACCAGCAGCCGGGGAGGGGCGTTACCCACTGAAGCTTTCTTT. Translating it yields CTSSRGGALPTEAFF.

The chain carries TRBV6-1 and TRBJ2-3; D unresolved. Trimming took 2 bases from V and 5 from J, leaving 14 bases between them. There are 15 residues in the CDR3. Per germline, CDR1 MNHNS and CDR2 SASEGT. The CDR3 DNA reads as TGTGCCAGCAGTGAATATCGTGATTGGATAGATACGCAGTATTTT. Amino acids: CASSEYRDWIDTQYF.